Described below is a single T cell receptor (beta chain) sequence and its context. It has no known antigen specificity. Base qualities are missing; no much larger clone stands one base away. The CDR3 numbers 20 residues from cysteine through phenylalanine. The kept DNA is CDR3 alone, 60 bases in frame from the first base. Ends trimmed: V by 0 bases, J by 4 bases; bases unmatched to a gene: 12. The germline V gene encodes CDR1 MGHRA and CDR2 YSYEKL. The data were taken from a study of blood T cell repertoires in COVID-19 (dated by TCRdb to about 2020). Regarding the study in general: Collaborator samples came from the United States, Italy and Spain and covered acute and convalescent phases of COVID-19. The prospective study material was composed of cDNA or gDNA derived from T cells, B-cell-depleted T cells, or PBMCs. Subjects who had been exposed to COVID-19, were actively infected with it, or had recovered from it provided the deeply sampled blood TCRbeta repertoires that made up the dataset. The repertoires were made available in a free public database intended to serve as a resource for research on the immune response to SARS-CoV-2. The samples were drawn from the first 160 participants of the ongoing ImmuneRACE study and from more than 1,000 subjects provided by 6 global collaborators. The sample metadata nearly always contained a de-identified subject ID, COVID-19 status, age in years and sex. Where available, HLA class I and class II types were obtained from metadata supplied by the sample provider rather than from assay-based typing.

General findings and caveats noted by the study authors: How much clinical and demographic metadata was included differed by source and by participant, and the metadata was provided uncurated.

TCRbeta CDR3 regions were amplified from genomic DNA using the immunoSEQ Assay, a bias-controlled multiplex PCR. As for the authors' bioinformatics: Nucleated cell counts per sample were estimated from amplification of reference gene primers within the assay. To quantify the absolute abundance of each unique TCRbeta CDR3 rearrangement, sequence reads were collapsed and filtered. Productive Simpson clonality was computed per sample as the square root of Simpson's diversity index over productive rearrangements. TCRdb retrieved this table from immuneACCESS and kept in-frame rearrangements only. Not all clones are present; in checked studies, unresolved V genes account for under half, and no reason is known for the remainder. The V and J calls and the clone size are those of that table, but D and trimming were determined from the DNA. Here the sample has 200,000 to 250,000 clones; roughly 80% occur a single time. Together, the top ten hold approximately 6.6% of the sample.

Whole blood was collected in K2EDTA tubes by collaborating institutions according to the institutions' own protocols. For TCRbeta analysis, collaborators shipped samples as frozen whole blood, isolated PBMCs, or DNA extracted from either of those sample types. This TCR was sampled from a woman between 65 and 79 years old with acute or convalescent COVID-19. Sequencing was performed on peripheral blood. The chain is encoded by TRBV4-1 joined to TRBJ2-2, with 12 junctional bases fitting TRBD2. CDR3 region: CASSQDPSRTSGRITGELFF. Read as DNA, the sequence is TGCGCCAGCAGCCAAGATCCCTCTCGAACTAGCGGGAGGATCACCGGGGAGCTGTTTTTT.